These 18 T cell receptor beta chains share one sample of origin, sequenced in a study of control samples from healthy donors and cancer patients. Clones were sequenced by immunoSEQ multiplex PCR, and TCRdb holds only the in-frame ones, with some missing. Of 400,000 to 500,000 clones in the sample, 90% are singletons; the top ten hold more than 6%. The sample comprised PBMCs. The source of these receptors is a man aged 35-49 years with head and neck cancer.

This clone was seen just once. The same CDR3 also results from other DNA sequences found in this sample. The chain employs TRBV12-5 and TRBJ2-5, with D perhaps given as TRBD1 or TRBD2 (8 bases each). CDR1 and CDR2 from the germline V gene are LGHNT and FRNRAP. V was shortened by 0 bases and J by 2 bases, with 28 bases between the two germline ends. This CDR3 comprises 21 residues. DNA of the CDR3: TGTGCTAGTGGTTTGGTACAGGGGGGCAGGACGGGGGGGCCGGAACAAGAGACCCAGTACTTC. Its protein is CASGLVQGGRTGGPEQETQYF.

The chain carries TRBV7-8 and TRBJ1-2; 7 bases match TRBD1. Germline V gene lookup returns CDR1 SGHVS and CDR2 FQNEAQ. The CDR3 sequence is 14 residues long. V was pared by 0 bases and J by 8 bases, with 6 bases of the junction left unmatched. The CDR3 here is CASSLALQGVGYTF. Here the CDR3 DNA reads TGTGCCAGCAGCTTAGCGCTTCAGGGGGTAGGCTACACCTTC.

The chain couples TRBV4-3 to TRBJ1-6; 7 nucleotides agree with TRBD1. Germline loops: CDR1 LGHNA, CDR2 YSLEER. This CDR3 comprises 16 residues. Losses at the gene ends were 4 bases for V and 0 bases for J; bases not matched to a gene: 3. Here the CDR3 reads CASSPDRSSYNSPLHF. The CDR3, as DNA: TGCGCCAGCAGCCCGGACAGGAGCTCCTATAATTCACCCCTCCACTTT.

The chain uses TRBV3-1 (or the pseudogene TRBV3-2) and TRBJ2-5, with D tentatively TRBD2 (6 bases). The V end lost 7 bases, the J end lost 2 bases, and 14 bases lay between the germline ends. The CDR3 spans 14 residues. CDR1 and CDR2 from the germline V gene are LGHDT and YNNKEL (reference sequence). CDR3 coding DNA: TGTGCCAGCATCAGGCGGGGCAGTCAAGAGACCCAGTACTTC. Protein: CASIRRGSQETQYF.

Only one count was recorded for this clone. This chain links TRBV3-1 (or the pseudogene TRBV3-2) with TRBJ1-1; the D is unclear. The CDR3 covers 15 residues. V shed 4 bases and J shed 3 bases, with 15 bases lying between them. CDR1 is LGHDT and CDR2 is YNNKEL in the germline V gene (reference sequence). The CDR3 DNA sequence: TGTGCCAGCAGCCGTACCCACGGCGGGGACACTGAAGCTTTCTTT. This encodes CASSRTHGGDTEAFF.

V usage is TRBV15 and J usage is TRBJ2-6; D is perhaps TRBD2 (7 bases). This CDR3 spans 17 amino acids. Germline CDR1 is LNHNV and CDR2 is YYDKDF (reference sequence). Trimming stripped 5 bases from V and 3 bases from J, with 17 bases between. DNA for the CDR3: TGTGCCACCAGCTTTCGGGGGGCGCCTTTTGGGGCCAACGTCCTGACTTTC. Amino acid sequence: CATSFRGAPFGANVLTF.

The chain joins TRBV28 to TRBJ1-1; possibly TRBD1 for D (5 bases). The V end was cut by 5 bases, the J end by 0 bases, with 10 bases between. Germline CDR1 MDHEN, CDR2 SYDVKM. CDR3 length equals 14 residues. The CDR3 coding sequence is TGTGCCAGCAGTCTACAGGCCATGAACACTGAAGCTTTCTTT. This translates into CASSLQAMNTEAFF.

This sequence joins TRBV7-9 and TRBJ2-1, with a weak D call TRBD1 (5 bases). V was trimmed by 1 base and J by 5 bases, leaving 9 bases between them. This CDR3 has 14 residues. Germline loops: CDR1 SEHNR, CDR2 FQNEAQ (reference sequence). CDR3: CASSLGGINNEQFF. In nucleotides, the CDR3 is TGTGCCAGCAGCTTAGGGGGCATAAACAATGAGCAGTTCTTC. Based on the CDR3 plus reference TRBV7-9 and TRBJ2-1, the full variable domain is DTGVSQNPRHKITKRGQNVTFRCDPISEHNRLYWYRQTLGQGPEFLTYFQNEAQLEKSRLLSDRFSAERPKGSFSTLEIQRTEQGDSAMYLCASSLGGINNEQFFGPGTRLTVL.

The chain joins TRBV24-1 to TRBJ1-1; no reliable D call. The length of the CDR3 is 15 residues. CDR1 and CDR2 from the germline V gene are KGHDR and SFDVKD. The V gene lost 1 base and the J gene lost 1 base, with 9 bases spanning the gap. Here the CDR3 reads CATSDLEQENTEAFF. The DNA of the CDR3 is TGTGCCACCAGTGATTTAGAGCAAGAGAACACTGAAGCTTTCTTT.

This chain uses TRBV7-8 with TRBJ2-1; no definite D call. There are 15 residues in the CDR3. The germline V gene encodes CDR1 SGHVS and CDR2 FQNEAQ. Between the trimmed V and J ends, which lost 5 bases and 2 bases, there was a span of 13 bases. The CDR3 is CASSPELNPYNEQFF. Written as DNA, the CDR3 is TGTGCCAGCAGCCCAGAATTAAACCCCTACAATGAGCAGTTCTTC.

The sample holds one count of this clone. J is TRBJ1-2 and V is TRBV10-3; D uncertain. Looked up from germline, CDR1 is ENHRY and CDR2 is SYGVKD. V was shortened by 3 bases and J by 8 bases, with 13 bases between the two germline ends. This CDR3 comprises 13 residues. This CDR3 reads CAISDRETGGYTF. The CDR3 DNA follows: TGTGCCATCAGTGATCGTGAAACGGGGGGCTACACCTTC.

This rearrangement joins TRBV7-9 to TRBJ1-4; maybe TRBD1 (5 bases). Between the trimmed V and J ends, which lost 5 bases and 5 bases, there was a span of 15 bases. The CDR3 contains 15 residues. The germline CDR1 and CDR2 sequences are SEHNR and FQNEAQ (reference sequence). The CDR3 here is CASSPPGLRNEKLFF. The CDR3 coding sequence is TGTGCCAGCAGCCCTCCGGGACTCCGGAATGAAAAACTGTTTTTT.

Written as DNA, the CDR3 is TGTGCCAGCAGTCGAAGGACAGGGGATCGCGGCTACACCTTC. Protein sequence: CASSRRTGDRGYTF. The chain employs TRBV28 and TRBJ1-2; TRBD1 matches 9 bases. The CDR3 consists of 14 residues. The V segment lost 5 bases and the J segment 8 bases; nucleotides outside the gene matches: 9. Per germline, CDR1 MDHEN and CDR2 SYDVKM.

CDR3 sequence reads: CASSFRLAASQFF. DNA for the CDR3: TGTGCCAGCAGTTTTCGACTAGCCGCCTCGCAGTTCTTC. The chain recombines TRBV12-3 or TRBV12-4 with TRBJ2-1, with TRBD2 matching 7 bases. The CDR3 runs 13 residues. The trim removed 3 bases at V and 12 bases at J, leaving 8 bases unmatched.

The rearrangement joins TRBV5-6 to TRBJ2-5; either TRBD1 or TRBD2 may supply D (7 bases each). This CDR3 region has 15 residues. Per germline, CDR1 SGHDT and CDR2 YYEEEE. V dropped 4 bases and J dropped 5 bases, with 18 bases sitting between them. The CDR3 DNA sequence: TGTGCCAGCAGCGGGTTTGGGAGGGGGCCGGAGACCCAGTACTTC. It encodes CASSGFGRGPETQYF.

The V call is TRBV7-9, the J call TRBJ1-1; D not resolved. Germline V lookup: CDR1 SEHNR, CDR2 FQNEAQ (reference sequence). The CDR3 has 11 residues. With 3 bases removed from V and 6 bases from J, the gap between germline ends came to 5 bases. CDR3 protein: CASSFQAEAFF. Here the CDR3 DNA reads TGTGCCAGCAGCTTTCAGGCTGAAGCTTTCTTT.

V is TRBV18 and J is TRBJ1-2; D may be TRBD1 (5 bases). Trimming cost V 4 bases and J 2 bases, with 11 bases left between them. The CDR3 is 14 residues long. Germline assignment: CDR1 KGHSH and CDR2 LQKENI. Here the CDR3 DNA reads TGTGCCAGCTCACGTCCAGGGCCGAACTATGGCTACACCTTC. Its protein is CASSRPGPNYGYTF. Combining the CDR3 with reference TRBV18 and TRBJ1-2 gives the whole variable domain NAGVMQNPRHLVRRRGQEARLRCSPMKGHSHVYWYRQLPEEGLKFMVYLQKENIIDESGMPKERFSAEFPKEGPSILRIQQVVRGDSAAYFCASSRPGPNYGYTFGSGTRLTVV.

V and J are TRBV5-1 and TRBJ2-2, with unresolved D. This CDR3 has 13 residues. V was trimmed by 0 bases and J by 5 bases, leaving 5 bases between them. The germline CDR1 and CDR2 sequences are SGHRS and YFSETQ. The CDR3 region has the DNA TGCGCCAGCAGCTTGGAAGGTACCGGGGAGCTGTTTTTT. It yields the protein CASSLEGTGELFF.